The 25 T cell receptor beta chains reported below all come from one sample, sequenced in a study of T cell repertoires in cytomegalovirus infection. These receptors lack a known antigen. TCRdb passed the reads through MiXCR, listing each CDR3 protein once. This table has roughly 120,000 distinct CDR3 sequences, around 30% appearing once. The material sequenced was CD8+ T cells from cultured PBMCs, taken from culture after CMV antigen stimulation. These receptors came from a human donor in good health (CMV status not recorded). Some clones in this sample may be carry-over from other donors' samples.

In this sample, this clonotype turned up a few times. The chain is built from TRBV7-2 and TRBJ2-7; D remains ambiguous. The CDR3 has 11 amino acids. Per the germline V gene, CDR1 is SGHTA and CDR2 is FQGNSA. V was clipped by 5 bases and J by 3 bases, with 5 bases between them. CDR3 amino acids: CASSEGYEQYF. CDR3 nucleotides: TGTGCCAGCAGCGAAGGCTACGAGCAGTACTTC.

The sample holds a few counts of this clonotype. The V call is TRBV27, the J call TRBJ2-1; 9 bases are shared with TRBD1. Germline V gene sequence: CDR1 MNHEY, CDR2 SMNVEV (reference sequence). V trimming: 6 bases; J trimming: 7 bases; junction bases outside the gene matches: 7. The CDR3 contains 14 residues. CDR3 bases: TGTGCCAGCAGCCCCCTGGACAGGGGAAATGAGCAGTTCTTC. As protein: CASSPLDRGNEQFF.

The chain joins TRBV5-1 to TRBJ2-1; 13 positions agree with TRBD2. The CDR3 has 15 residues. J was trimmed by 7 bases and V by 4 bases; bases with no gene match: 5. Germline CDR1 and CDR2: SGHRS and YFSETQ. The CDR3 sequence is CASSAGTSGDNEQFF. In nucleotides, the CDR3 is TGCGCCAGCAGCGCCGGGACTAGCGGGGATAATGAGCAGTTCTTC. The full variable domain, rest sourced from reference TRBV5-1 and TRBJ2-1, is KAGVTQTPRYLIKTRGQQVTLSCSPISGHRSVSWYQQTPGQGLQFLFEYFSETQRNKGNFPGRFSGRQFSNSRSEMNVSTLELGDSALYLCASSAGTSGDNEQFFGPGTRLTVL.

The chain is built from TRBV27 and TRBJ2-3; 8 bases line up with TRBD1. CDR3 length equals 15 residues. Germline V gene lookup returns CDR1 MNHEY and CDR2 SMNVEV (reference sequence). V was pared by 3 bases and J by 2 bases, with 4 bases of the junction left unmatched. The DNA of the CDR3 is TGTGCCAGCAGTTTCGAGGACAGGGCCACAGATACGCAGTATTTT. It specifies CASSFEDRATDTQYF.

As to this clonotype: A much larger clone differs by one base, so this may be a read error. The chain links TRBV7-9 to TRBJ1-2; no clear D. The CDR3 length is 11 residues. V was cut by 10 bases and J by 6 bases, with 12 bases left in between. CDR1 SEHNR and CDR2 FQNEAQ come from the germline V gene (reference sequence). In DNA, the CDR3 is TGTGCCACCCCGTCAGAGGATGGCTACACCTTC. Its protein is CATPSEDGYTF.

This clonotype was seen a few times. The chain links TRBV20-1 to TRBJ1-1; 8 nucleotides line up with TRBD1. V trimming: 6 bases; J trimming: 0 bases; junction bases outside the gene matches: 6. Germline assignment: CDR1 DFQATT and CDR2 SNEGSKA (reference sequence). CDR3 length equals 14 residues. The CDR3 sequence: CSALGQAMNTEAFF. For the CDR3, the DNA is TGCAGTGCCTTGGGACAGGCGATGAACACTGAAGCTTTCTTT.

This chain uses TRBV7-2 with TRBJ2-2; 8 positions agree with TRBD2. This CDR3 contains 18 residues. V dropped 5 bases and J dropped 2; count of bases not matched to a gene: 13. Germline V CDR1 and CDR2: SGHTA, FQGNSA. The CDR3 protein is CASSPYLGTSGNTGELFF. In nucleotides, the CDR3 is TGTGCCAGCAGCCCCTACCTGGGGACTAGTGGCAACACCGGGGAGCTGTTTTTT.

The rearrangement links TRBV24-1 to TRBJ2-2; a weak D match, TRBD2 (5 bases). Germline V gene sequence: CDR1 KGHDR, CDR2 SFDVKD. Deletions cut 1 base from V and 7 bases from J, with 6 bases between. The CDR3 is made up of 13 amino acids. The CDR3: CATSDFGDGELFF. CDR3 in DNA: TGTGCCACCAGTGATTTCGGGGACGGGGAGCTGTTTTTT.

The V and J genes are TRBV12-3 or TRBV12-4 and TRBJ2-1; 8 bases line up with TRBD2. The trim removed 3 bases at V and 9 bases at J, leaving 7 bases unmatched. This CDR3 has 14 amino acids. The CDR3 sequence is CASSLPGGLSEQFF. In nucleotides, the CDR3 is TGTGCCAGCAGTTTGCCGGGGGGGCTATCTGAGCAGTTCTTC.

This chain connects TRBV27 to TRBJ2-7; 11 nucleotides match TRBD1. V shed 3 bases, J shed 2 bases, and the junction held 6 bases outside the gene matches. The CDR3 length is 16 residues. CDR1 is MNHEY and CDR2 is SMNVEV in the germline V gene (reference sequence). The chain's CDR3 is CASSFSGTGGTYEQYF. The CDR3 nucleotides read TGTGCCAGCAGTTTTTCCGGGACAGGGGGTACCTACGAGCAGTACTTC.

Many counts were recorded for this clonotype. The rearrangement links TRBV11-2 to TRBJ2-1; no clear D. This CDR3 is built from 16 residues. Trimming cost V 2 bases and J 0 bases, with 11 bases left between them. Germline CDR1 is SGHAT and CDR2 is FQNNGV. CDR3 region: CASSLPGSSSYNEQFF. As DNA, the CDR3 is TGTGCCAGCAGCTTACCCGGCAGTAGCTCCTACAATGAGCAGTTCTTC.

There are a few counts of this clonotype. The V and J genes are TRBV10-3 and TRBJ2-5; D assignment may be TRBD1 or TRBD2 (6 bases each). Germline lookup yields CDR1 ENHRY and CDR2 SYGVKD. CDR3 length equals 13 residues. V lost 10 bases and J 5 bases, leaving 17 bases between the germline ends. CDR3 nucleotide sequence: TGTGCCACCTTCTCACTAGGGGGGGAGACCCAGTACTTC. Protein product: CATFSLGGETQYF.

This clonotype is a singleton in its sample. The V and J genes are TRBV19 and TRBJ2-5; unclear D gene. In germline, CDR1 is LNHDA, CDR2 SQIVND (reference sequence). This CDR3 spans 12 amino acids. V lost 8 bases and J 1 base, leaving 8 bases between the germline ends. The CDR3 sequence: CASAESQETQYF. Here the CDR3 DNA reads TGTGCCAGTGCAGAAAGCCAAGAGACCCAGTACTTC. Combining the CDR3 with reference TRBV19 and TRBJ2-5 gives the whole variable domain DGGITQSPKYLFRKEGQNVTLSCEQNLNHDAMYWYRQDPGQGLRLIYYSQIVNDFQKGDIAEGYSVSREKKESFPLTVTSAQKNPTAFYLCASAESQETQYFGPGTRLLVL.

In its sample, this clonotype was seen a few times. The chain has TRBV12-3 or TRBV12-4 and TRBJ2-2; 10 bases agree with TRBD2. The CDR3 runs to 16 residues. The J segment lost 4 bases and the V segment lost 6 bases, leaving 8 bases of the junction unmatched. The CDR3 protein is CASSPRTSGPTGELFF. The CDR3 DNA reads TGTGCCAGCAGCCCACGGACTAGCGGCCCCACCGGGGAGCTGTTTTTT.

This clonotype has at least ten counts. The chain carries TRBV10-2 and TRBJ1-1; D unresolved. Trimming pared 6 bases from V and 1 base from J, leaving 9 bases between. Looked up from germline, CDR1 is WSHSY and CDR2 is SAAADI. The length of the CDR3 is 13 residues. CDR3 region: CASSASWNTEAFF. DNA of the CDR3: TGCGCCAGCAGCGCCTCTTGGAACACTGAAGCTTTCTTT.

This chain uses TRBV6-5 with TRBJ2-7; D remains ambiguous. V was clipped by 0 bases and J by 1 base, with 7 bases between them. CDR1 is MNHEY and CDR2 is SVGAGI in the germline V gene. The CDR3 is 14 residues long. The CDR3 nucleotides read TGTGCCAGCAGTTACTCTGGTCCTTCCTACGAGCAGTACTTC. This sequence encodes CASSYSGPSYEQYF.

The chain carries TRBV6-2 or TRBV6-3 and TRBJ1-1; the match to TRBD1 covers 12 bases. Per germline, CDR1 MNHEY and CDR2 SVGEGT. V was pared by 5 bases and J by 4 bases, with 8 bases of the junction left unmatched. CDR3 length: 16 amino acids. The CDR3 spells CASSTGTGGESTEAFF. The CDR3, as DNA: TGTGCCAGCAGTACCGGGACAGGGGGCGAGAGCACTGAAGCTTTCTTT.

V and J are TRBV6-2 or TRBV6-3 and TRBJ2-7, with TRBD2 identical over 7 bases. The CDR3 contains 13 residues. V shed 4 bases and J 4 bases; nucleotides not matched to a gene: 4. The germline gives CDR1 MNHEY, CDR2 SVGEGT. In DNA form, the CDR3 reads TGTGCCAGCAGTTTCGGGAGGACTTACGAGCAGTACTTC. Protein sequence: CASSFGRTYEQYF.

This clonotype qualifies as medium-sized. CDR3 residues: CASSFGWSGGAGDTQYF. CDR3 in DNA: TGCGCCAGCAGCTTTGGATGGTCCGGGGGAGCGGGAGATACGCAGTATTTT. The V call is TRBV5-1, the J call TRBJ2-3; a weak D match, TRBD2 (6 bases). Germline V CDR1 and CDR2: SGHRS, YFSETQ. The CDR3 totals 17 residues. Trimming removed 2 bases from V and 5 bases from J, with 21 bases in between.

The rearrangement uses TRBV24-1 and TRBJ2-3; a weak D match, TRBD2 (5 bases). From germline, CDR1 is KGHDR and CDR2 SFDVKD. The CDR3 covers 16 residues. The V and J ends lost 4 bases and 0 bases respectively, with 13 bases between them. The DNA of the CDR3 is TGTGCCACCAGTGACTCCGACTACTCTAGCACAGATACGCAGTATTTT. Encoded protein: CATSDSDYSSTDTQYF.

The chain recombines TRBV7-9 with TRBJ1-2; D not resolved. V dropped 2 bases and J dropped 6 bases, with 13 bases sitting between them. The CDR3 has 14 residues. Germline loops: CDR1 SEHNR, CDR2 FQNEAQ (reference sequence). The CDR3 here is CASSLNSSPHGYTF. The CDR3 DNA is TGTGCCAGCAGCTTAAATTCGAGTCCGCATGGCTACACCTTC.

This clonotype appeared a few times. The rearrangement uses TRBV12-3 or TRBV12-4 and TRBJ2-3; D is undetermined. V was shortened by 1 base and J by 2 bases, with 7 bases between the two germline ends. The CDR3 totals 14 residues. The CDR3 DNA follows: TGTGCCAGCAGTTTAGGCTTAAACACAGATACGCAGTATTTT. It codes for CASSLGLNTDTQYF.

This clonotype showed up just a few times. The CDR3 protein is CASSLGPTSNTEAFF. The DNA of the CDR3 is TGTGCCAGCAGCTTAGGGCCGACTTCGAACACTGAAGCTTTCTTT. The chain combines TRBV7-2 with TRBJ1-1; D uncertain. The CDR3 is 15 amino acids. Germline V gene lookup returns CDR1 SGHTA and CDR2 FQGNSA. Trimming removed 1 base from V and 1 base from J, with 10 bases in between.

In this sample, this clonotype turned up a few times. The rearrangement uses TRBV4-1 and TRBJ2-7, with 8 bases matching TRBD1. This CDR3 comprises 16 residues. Losses at the gene ends were 1 base for V and 3 bases for J; bases not matched to a gene: 8. The germline V gene has CDR1 MGHRA and CDR2 YSYEKL. The CDR3 is CASSQAGQGANYEQYF. Here the CDR3 DNA reads TGCGCCAGCAGCCAAGCCGGGCAGGGGGCGAACTACGAGCAGTACTTC.

This clonotype was seen only a few times. The V and J genes are TRBV2 and TRBJ2-1, with 9 bases matching TRBD1. The germline gives CDR1 SNHLY, CDR2 FYNNEI. J was trimmed by 3 bases and V by 8 bases; bases with no gene match: 8. CDR3 length equals 15 residues. The CDR3 DNA follows: TGTGCCAGCTTAAGACAGGGGGGCAGCTACAATGAGCAGTTCTTC. Amino acids: CASLRQGGSYNEQFF.